The next 10 T cell receptor beta chains were all read from a single sample in a study of T-cell reconstitution after alpha-beta-depleted transplantation in children. General observations from the study: At around two months after transplant, the alpha-beta T cells were reportedly derived from several hundred expanded clones that came from non-depleted graft cells.

Their antigen targets remain unknown. The TCRbeta library was prepared with unique molecular identifiers. TCRdb called the PCR reads again in MiXCR, with one record for every CDR3 protein. The sample lists 30,000 or so distinct CDR3 sequences; around 7% were seen once. The sample here was peripheral blood, taken 60 days after TCRalphabeta/CD19-depleted stem cell transplant. These receptors were collected from a child younger than two who had a stem cell transplant for acute myeloid leukemia, so the T cells may come from the graft donor.

This clonotype occurred many times. CDR3 region: CSAHPHRGWSGRASETQYF. CDR3 nucleotide sequence: TGCAGTGCCCACCCTCACAGGGGTTGGAGCGGGAGGGCATCTGAGACCCAGTACTTC. The rearrangement uses TRBV20-1 and TRBJ2-5, with 10 nucleotides matching TRBD2. The V segment lost 6 bases and the J segment 5 bases; nucleotides outside the gene matches: 24. The length of the CDR3 is 19 residues. The germline V gene encodes CDR1 DFQATT and CDR2 SNEGSKA (reference sequence).

The sample holds many counts of this clonotype. The chain couples TRBV7-2 to TRBJ2-1, with a weak D call TRBD1 (5 bases). This CDR3 is 15 amino acids long. Per germline, CDR1 SGHTA and CDR2 FQGNSA. V was pared by 4 bases and J by 0 bases, with 10 bases between. Here the CDR3 DNA reads TGTGCCAGCAGCTACCGACAGAGCTCCTACAATGAGCAGTTCTTC. Translating gives CASSYRQSSYNEQFF. The full variable domain, rest sourced from reference TRBV7-2 and TRBJ2-1, is GAGVSQSPSNKVTEKGKDVELRCDPISGHTALYWYRQSLGQGLEFLIYFQGNSAPDKSGLPSDRFSAERTGGSVSTLTIQRTQQEDSAVYLCASSYRQSSYNEQFFGPGTRLTVL.

In its sample, this clonotype was seen many times. CDR3 nucleotides: TGTGCCAGCAGTTTCCCTGGGGCGACCTACGAGCAGTACTTC. Translation: CASSFPGATYEQYF. The chain carries TRBV7-2 and TRBJ2-7, with D possibly matching TRBD1 (5 bases). Germline assignment: CDR1 SGHTA and CDR2 FQGNSA. The CDR3 covers 14 residues. Trimming took off 6 bases at V and 2 bases at J, with 14 bases between the two ends. Combining the CDR3 with reference TRBV7-2 and TRBJ2-7 gives the whole variable domain GAGVSQSPSNKVTEKGKDVELRCDPISGHTALYWYRQSLGQGLEFLIYFQGNSAPDKSGLPSDRFSAERTGGSVSTLTIQRTQQEDSAVYLCASSFPGATYEQYFGPGTRLTVT.

This clonotype showed up many times. The genes are TRBV20-1 and TRBJ2-1, with 8 bases aligning to TRBD2. The germline gives CDR1 DFQATT, CDR2 SNEGSKA (reference sequence). The length of the CDR3 is 14 residues. V gave up 7 bases and J gave up 2 bases; unmatched junction bases: 7. This chain's CDR3 is CSDRREDAYNEQFF. The CDR3 coding sequence is TGCAGTGACCGGCGGGAGGACGCCTACAATGAGCAGTTCTTC.

The table lists this clonotype with many counts. The gene calls are TRBV6-6 and TRBJ1-1, with D maybe TRBD1 (6 bases). Between the trimmed V and J ends, which lost 4 bases and 1 base, there was a span of 13 bases. Germline-derived CDR1 and CDR2 are MNHNY and SVGAGI (reference sequence). CDR3 length: 15 amino acids. CDR3 region: CASSWGGHSNTEAFF. The CDR3 DNA is TGTGCCAGCAGTTGGGGGGGACACTCGAACACTGAAGCTTTCTTT.

This clonotype was seen repeatedly, ten times or more. The V call is TRBV25-1, the J call TRBJ2-1, with D tentatively TRBD2 (6 bases). This CDR3 is built from 15 residues. V was trimmed by 0 bases and J by 2 bases, leaving 8 bases between them. The V gene's germline CDR1 is MGHDK and CDR2 SYGVNS. The CDR3 region has the DNA TGTGCCAGCAGTGAATACGGGAGAACCTACAATGAGCAGTTCTTC. Translated: CASSEYGRTYNEQFF.

In this sample, this clonotype turned up many times. The chain couples TRBV20-1 to TRBJ2-7; 8 bases agree with TRBD1. After removal of 4 bases from V and 5 bases from J, the junction contained 10 bases not matched to a gene. The germline V gene has CDR1 DFQATT and CDR2 SNEGSKA (reference sequence). This CDR3 is built from 14 residues. The CDR3 here is CSAIPGQGPHEQYF. The CDR3 bases are TGCAGTGCTATCCCCGGACAGGGTCCCCACGAGCAGTACTTC.

This clonotype was observed at least ten times. The chain links TRBV18 to TRBJ2-5; D is unclear. The CDR3 covers 12 residues. Per germline, CDR1 KGHSH and CDR2 LQKENI. Trimming removed 3 bases at V and 3 bases at J, with 5 bases between. The CDR3 DNA is TGTGCCAGCTCACCCATGAAAGAGACCCAGTACTTC. Translation gives CASSPMKETQYF.

This clonotype was seen at least ten times. This chain connects TRBV7-9 to TRBJ2-7; D not certain. The CDR3 is 12 residues long. The V and J ends lost 5 bases and 3 bases respectively, with 8 bases between them. CDR1 is SEHNR, CDR2 FQNEAQ, per germline (reference sequence). CDR3 in amino acids: CASSPGRYEQYF. The CDR3 nucleotides are TGTGCCAGCAGCCCCGGGCGCTACGAGCAGTACTTC.

This clonotype was counted many times. The chain carries TRBV24-1 and TRBJ2-3; TRBD1 matches 10 bases. The germline gives CDR1 KGHDR, CDR2 SFDVKD. V lost 6 bases, J lost 2 bases, and 7 bases stayed unmatched. This CDR3 is 16 amino acids long. The CDR3 region is CATSSRQGAPTDTQYF. The CDR3 region has the DNA TGTGCCACCAGTTCCAGACAGGGGGCCCCCACAGATACGCAGTATTTT.